Following are 11 T cell receptor beta chains from one sample sequenced in a study of blood T cell repertoires in COVID-19. TCRdb's table, derived via immunoSEQ multiplex PCR, lists solely in-frame clones and lacks some. The repertoire holds 150,000 or so clones, about four fifths seen once, with roughly 1.5% in the top ten. Sequences were obtained from peripheral blood. These receptors came from a human donor in a cohort sampled during active COVID-19.

As to this clone: This sample includes further DNA sequences coding for the same CDR3. The chain recombines TRBV19 with TRBJ1-3, with TRBD1 identical over 7 bases. In germline, CDR1 is LNHDA, CDR2 SQIVND (reference sequence). The CDR3 contains 16 residues. J lost 4 bases, V lost 3 bases, and 9 bases had no gene match. DNA for the CDR3: TGTGCCAGTAGTATCTTCGGGACAGCGTCAGGAAACACCATATATTTT. Amino acids: CASSIFGTASGNTIYF. Based on the CDR3 plus reference TRBV19 and TRBJ1-3, the full variable domain is DGGITQSPKYLFRKEGQNVTLSCEQNLNHDAMYWYRQDPGQGLRLIYYSQIVNDFQKGDIAEGYSVSREKKESFPLTVTSAQKNPTAFYLCASSIFGTASGNTIYFGEGSWLTVV.

This sequence joins TRBV14 and TRBJ2-3; 14 nucleotides agree with TRBD2. Per germline, CDR1 SGHDN and CDR2 FVKESK. CDR3 size: 20 residues. Trimming removed 0 bases from V and 3 bases from J; junction bases left unmatched: 11. This CDR3 reads CASSQDKVGLAGVRTDTQYF. CDR3 coding DNA: TGTGCCAGCAGCCAAGATAAGGTGGGACTAGCGGGAGTTCGGACAGATACGCAGTATTTT.

The chain links TRBV11-2 to TRBJ2-1, with 8 bases aligning to TRBD2. The germline gives CDR1 SGHAT, CDR2 FQNNGV. The CDR3 has 16 amino acids. Losses at the gene ends were 7 bases for V and 6 bases for J; bases not matched to a gene: 14. The CDR3 loop reads CASNPASGGPLNEQFF. Here the CDR3 DNA reads TGTGCCAGCAACCCTGCCAGCGGGGGACCACTCAATGAGCAGTTCTTC.

The rearrangement joins TRBV28 to TRBJ1-4; 8 nucleotides match TRBD1. The CDR3 consists of 17 residues. The V gene's germline CDR1 is MDHEN and CDR2 SYDVKM. The V gene end was trimmed by 5 bases and the J gene end by 2 bases; junction bases not matched to a gene: 10. The DNA for the CDR3 is TGTGCCAGCAGTCCCGGGACAGGTTTAGTTACTAATGAAAAACTGTTTTTT. Translation gives CASSPGTGLVTNEKLFF.

The chain uses TRBV9 and TRBJ1-2; 7 nucleotides align to TRBD1. This CDR3 is built from 12 residues. The germline gives CDR1 SGDLS, CDR2 YYNGEE. After removal of 4 bases from V and 5 bases from J, the junction contained 2 bases not matched to a gene. The CDR3 is CASSLQGYGYTF. The CDR3 DNA is TGTGCCAGCAGCCTACAGGGGTATGGCTACACCTTC.

This chain links TRBV11-2 with TRBJ2-7; no firm D call. The CDR3 is 15 amino acids. Per germline, CDR1 SGHAT and CDR2 FQNNGV. V shed 5 bases and J shed 2 bases, with 16 bases lying between them. CDR3 protein: CASSPKLTLAYEQYF. The CDR3 DNA follows: TGTGCCAGCAGCCCGAAGTTAACCTTAGCCTACGAGCAGTACTTC.

The gene calls are TRBV2 and TRBJ1-5, with a possible D match to TRBD1 (6 bases). Trimming removed 6 bases from V and 0 bases from J, with 12 bases in between. The CDR3 consists of 15 residues. Germline lookup yields CDR1 SNHLY and CDR2 FYNNEI. The CDR3 is CASRAQGNSNQPQHF. The CDR3 DNA sequence: TGTGCCAGCAGGGCTCAGGGGAATAGCAATCAGCCCCAGCATTTT.

The CDR3 loop is CASGLTGEATDTQYF. The CDR3 region has the DNA TGTGCCAGCGGATTAACAGGGGAGGCCACAGATACGCAGTATTTT. The chain recombines TRBV9 with TRBJ2-3, with D possibly TRBD1 on 7 matching bases. Germline V gene data show CDR1 as SGDLS and CDR2 as YYNGEE. CDR3 length: 15 residues. V lost 7 bases to trimming and J lost 2 bases, with 17 bases between them.

V usage is TRBV3-1 (or the pseudogene TRBV3-2) and J usage is TRBJ1-2; D is unclear. This CDR3 is built from 14 residues. Germline lookup yields CDR1 LGHDT and CDR2 YNNKEL (reference sequence). The germline V and J ends were trimmed by 2 bases and 0 bases, with 7 bases remaining between them. CDR3 loop: CASSQQVANYGYTF. In nucleotides, the CDR3 is TGTGCCAGCAGCCAACAGGTAGCTAACTATGGCTACACCTTC.

The J gene is TRBJ1-1, the V gene TRBV7-9, with 7 positions matching TRBD1. Trimming took 7 bases from V and 5 from J; bases not matched to a gene: 10. The CDR3 spans 14 residues. CDR1 and CDR2 from the germline V gene are SEHNR and FQNEAQ (reference sequence). CDR3 residues: CASTETGAKTEAFF. CDR3 nucleotides: TGTGCCAGCACCGAAACAGGGGCTAAAACTGAAGCTTTCTTT.

This clone has only one observation. This sequence joins TRBV6-5 and TRBJ2-1; possible D gene TRBD2, 5 bases. V was trimmed by 6 bases and J by 3 bases, leaving 12 bases between them. Germline lookup yields CDR1 MNHEY and CDR2 SVGAGI. The CDR3 consists of 14 residues. CDR3 nucleotides: TGTGCCAGCAGGACCGGACTGGACTACAATGAGCAGTTCTTC. It is translated as CASRTGLDYNEQFF.